This T cell receptor beta chain was observed in a study of technical replicates of blood from several donors. V was trimmed by 3 bases and J by 8 bases, leaving 11 bases between them. The CDR3 sequence is 13 residues long. Germline values: CDR1 SGHDN, CDR2 FVKESK. Produced via immunoSEQ multiplex PCR; TCRdb's table is partial and in-frame only. The repertoire holds around 92,000 clones, approximately 94% seen once, with less than 0.25% in the top ten. J is TRBJ1-5 and V is TRBV14; D might be TRBD1 (5 bases). The clonotype was recovered from a human donor in good health. Specimen: T cells isolated from PBMCs. The CDR3 coding sequence is TGTGCCAGCAGCCACTTACCGGGGGAGCCCCAGCATTTT. It translates to CASSHLPGEPQHF.